The 17 T cell receptor beta chains in this list originate from one sample, sequenced in a study of T-cell reconstitution after alpha-beta-depleted transplantation in children (dated by TCRdb to the mid-2010s). Library construction relied on PCR. Sequencing was carried out with an Illumina HiSeq 2500. To normalize quantification of the TCRbeta repertoire, the TCR libraries were built with molecular barcoding that relied on unique molecular identifiers. The raw public data were reprocessed by TCRdb itself: fastp quality trimming at Q25, MiXCR clonotype calling, in-frame beta chains only. Rows are unified per CDR3 protein, each entry keeping the most common DNA and genes. The sample contains some 200,000 distinct CDR3 sequences, 9.7% of them found a single time. The leading ten clones occupy less than 6% of the sample. The material was PBMCs from the stem cell graft donor, obtained from the stem cell graft. These receptors were taken from a human donor who donated a stem cell graft to a child with SCID.

In its sample, this clonotype was seen many times. The chain links TRBV7-8 to TRBJ2-5; 8 bases match TRBD1. V dropped 10 bases and J dropped 1; count of bases not matched to a gene: 14. CDR3 length: 16 residues. CDR1 is SGHVS and CDR2 is FQNEAQ in the germline V gene. CDR3 amino acids: CATIGGHRGTQETQYF. The CDR3 DNA sequence: TGTGCCACCATAGGCGGCCACAGGGGGACCCAAGAGACCCAGTACTTC.

This clonotype was recorded many times. The chain uses TRBV5-8 and TRBJ2-2; 8 bases line up with TRBD1. CDR1 SGHTS and CDR2 YDEGEE come from the germline V gene. This CDR3 is 16 amino acids long. V shed 4 bases, J shed 4 bases, and the junction held 9 bases outside the gene matches. This CDR3 reads CASSRTGTGLTGELFF. DNA of the CDR3: TGTGCCAGCAGCCGGACCGGGACAGGTCTCACCGGGGAGCTGTTTTTT.

This clonotype came up many times. V usage is TRBV7-2 and J usage is TRBJ2-1, with 8 positions matching TRBD1. V shed 3 bases and J 2 bases; nucleotides not matched to a gene: 6. CDR3 size: 16 residues. CDR1 is SGHTA, CDR2 FQGNSA, per germline. The CDR3: CASSFYRTGTYNEQFF. CDR3 bases: TGTGCCAGCAGCTTTTACCGGACAGGGACCTACAATGAGCAGTTCTTC.

This clonotype was found many times. The chain employs TRBV5-1 and TRBJ1-1; tentatively, D is TRBD1 (5 bases). CDR3 size: 15 residues. V was clipped by 3 bases and J by 1 base, with 13 bases between them. CDR1 and CDR2 from the germline V gene are SGHRS and YFSETQ. This CDR3 reads CASSYQGPGNTEAFF. CDR3 nucleotide sequence: TGCGCCAGCAGCTATCAGGGACCGGGGAACACTGAAGCTTTCTTT. Using reference TRBV5-1 and TRBJ1-1 for the parts outside the CDR3, the full variable domain is KAGVTQTPRYLIKTRGQQVTLSCSPISGHRSVSWYQQTPGQGLQFLFEYFSETQRNKGNFPGRFSGRQFSNSRSEMNVSTLELGDSALYLCASSYQGPGNTEAFFGQGTRLTVV.

Many counts were recorded for this clonotype. This chain connects TRBV28 to TRBJ2-5; no definite D call. The V and J ends lost 1 base and 4 bases respectively, with 7 bases between them. This CDR3 is 13 amino acids long. In germline, CDR1 is MDHEN, CDR2 SYDVKM. The CDR3 loop is CASSLFPTETQYF. The CDR3 DNA reads TGTGCCAGCAGTTTATTTCCCACAGAGACCCAGTACTTC.

This clonotype was detected many times. The chain carries TRBV5-1 and TRBJ1-2; a weak D match, TRBD1 (5 bases). The CDR3 loop spans 16 amino acids. V lost 2 bases to trimming and J lost 0 bases, with 14 bases between them. The germline V gene has CDR1 SGHRS and CDR2 YFSETQ. DNA of the CDR3: TGCGCCAGCAGCTTTGCGCAGGGCAATTCTAACTATGGCTACACCTTC. Residues: CASSFAQGNSNYGYTF. The full variable domain, rest sourced from reference TRBV5-1 and TRBJ1-2, is KAGVTQTPRYLIKTRGQQVTLSCSPISGHRSVSWYQQTPGQGLQFLFEYFSETQRNKGNFPGRFSGRQFSNSRSEMNVSTLELGDSALYLCASSFAQGNSNYGYTFGSGTRLTVV.

The sample holds many counts of this clonotype. The chain has TRBV11-2 and TRBJ1-2; TRBD1 agrees at 7 bases. The CDR3 totals 16 residues. The V gene's germline CDR1 is SGHAT and CDR2 FQNNGV. V shed 1 base and J 1 base; nucleotides not matched to a gene: 6. The CDR3 here is CASSLVLGQHNYGYTF. CDR3 DNA: TGTGCCAGCAGCTTAGTGTTGGGACAGCATAACTATGGCTACACCTTC. Looking up the rest from reference TRBV11-2 and TRBJ1-2 gives the full variable domain: EAGVAQSPRYKIIEKRQSVAFWCNPISGHATLYWYQQILGQGPKLLIQFQNNGVVDDSQLPKDRFSAERLKGVDSTLKIQPAKLEDSAVYLCASSLVLGQHNYGYTFGSGTRLTVV.

This clonotype was seen a few times. The genes are TRBV28 and TRBJ2-2, with D perhaps matching TRBD1 (5 bases). CDR1 is MDHEN and CDR2 is SYDVKM in the germline V gene. The CDR3 covers 12 residues. Trimming took off 10 bases at V and 6 bases at J, with 12 bases between the two ends. The CDR3 nucleotides read TGTGCCATCCAGGGCTGGGCCGGGGAGCTGTTTTTT. This encodes CAIQGWAGELFF.

In its sample, this clonotype was seen many times. The V call is TRBV7-2, the J call TRBJ1-6; unclear D gene. V lost 3 bases, J lost 7 bases, and 13 bases lay in between. The CDR3 has 15 amino acids. Germline loops: CDR1 SGHTA, CDR2 FQGNSA. The CDR3 protein is CASSFSSRSNSPLHF. In nucleotides, the CDR3 is TGTGCCAGCAGCTTCTCAAGTCGGTCAAATTCACCCCTCCACTTT. The full variable domain, its missing parts supplied by reference TRBV7-2 and TRBJ1-6, is GAGVSQSPSNKVTEKGKDVELRCDPISGHTALYWYRQSLGQGLEFLIYFQGNSAPDKSGLPSDRFSAERTGGSVSTLTIQRTQQEDSAVYLCASSFSSRSNSPLHFGNGTRLTVT.

This clonotype was recorded at least ten times. The chain joins TRBV5-5 to TRBJ1-6, with a possible D match to TRBD1 (5 bases). V was cut by 1 base and J by 8 bases, with 16 bases left in between. The CDR3 extends over 16 amino acids. CDR1 is SGHKS and CDR2 is YYEKEE in the germline V gene (reference sequence). CDR3 sequence: CASSLSRGVAYSPLHF. CDR3 DNA sequence: TGTGCCAGCAGCTTGTCCCGGGGCGTTGCATATTCACCCCTCCACTTT.

Many counts were recorded for this clonotype. J is TRBJ1-1 and V is TRBV7-9, with unresolved D. Germline CDR1 and CDR2: SEHNR and FQNEAQ (reference sequence). The germline V and J ends were trimmed by 5 bases and 5 bases, with 9 bases remaining between them. CDR3 length equals 12 residues. CDR3 coding DNA: TGTGCCAGCAGCGACGGACGGACTGAAGCTTTCTTT. Residues: CASSDGRTEAFF.

This clonotype was seen at least ten times. The J gene is TRBJ2-2, the V gene TRBV5-5, with D tentatively TRBD1 (6 bases). V was shortened by 3 bases and J by 7 bases, with 13 bases between the two germline ends. CDR1 and CDR2 from the germline V gene are SGHKS and YYEKEE (reference sequence). The CDR3 sequence is 14 residues long. CDR3 DNA sequence: TGTGCCAGCAGCTGGCGGACAGTAGGCGGGGAGCTGTTTTTT. Translated: CASSWRTVGGELFF.

This clonotype was counted at least ten times. This chain connects TRBV5-1 to TRBJ2-1, with 8 bases lining up with TRBD1. V lost 5 bases to trimming and J lost 8 bases; unmatched junction nucleotides: 6. Germline V gene sequence: CDR1 SGHRS, CDR2 YFSETQ. The CDR3 length is 13 residues. CDR3 bases: TGCGCCAGCAGGACAGGGGCACGGGATGAGCAGTTCTTC. Its protein is CASRTGARDEQFF.

This clonotype has a count of ten or more. The chain uses TRBV7-2 and TRBJ2-3, with 7 nucleotides matching TRBD1. The germline V gene has CDR1 SGHTA and CDR2 FQGNSA. V was clipped by 2 bases and J by 2 bases; unmatched bases: 1. This CDR3 comprises 14 residues. Here the CDR3 reads CASSLRGPTDTQYF. Here the CDR3 DNA reads TGTGCCAGCAGCTTAAGGGGGCCCACAGATACGCAGTATTTT.

This clonotype was counted many times. The chain carries TRBV5-1 and TRBJ2-1, with 8 nucleotides matching TRBD2. Germline V gives CDR1 SGHRS, CDR2 YFSETQ. The V and J ends lost 7 bases and 3 bases, in that order; junction bases with no gene match: 3. The CDR3 length is 13 residues. CDR3 DNA sequence: TGCGCCAGCGGGCGGGGGGACTACAATGAGCAGTTCTTC. Translation: CASGRGDYNEQFF.

This clonotype was counted at least ten times. The chain employs TRBV2 and TRBJ2-5; D tentatively reads TRBD1 or TRBD2 (5 bases each). Germline CDR1 SNHLY, CDR2 FYNNEI. Trimming left V 7 bases short and J 4 bases short, with 10 bases between. There are 12 residues in the CDR3. The CDR3 DNA reads as TGTGCCAGCAAAGGGGACGGAGAGACCCAGTACTTC. Protein: CASKGDGETQYF.

V is TRBV27 and J is TRBJ1-1, with a weak D call TRBD1 (6 bases). Germline loops: CDR1 MNHEY, CDR2 SMNVEV (reference sequence). The CDR3 extends over 15 amino acids. Trimming shortened V by 5 bases and J by 3 bases, and 16 bases separated the two germline ends. As DNA, the CDR3 is TGTGCCAGCAGTGTCCTAGGGGGAAGAGACACTGAAGCTTTCTTT. This gives the protein CASSVLGGRDTEAFF.